The TCR beta chain under discussion was sequenced for a study of Tregs in tolerant kidney transplant recipients. Whole-study findings and limits: Activated donor B cell expansion appeared to reveal the most relevant donor-specific TCRbeta repertoire. This study did not directly address biological reproducibility.

This CDR3 comprises 15 residues. The V end was cut by 1 base, the J end by 5 bases, with 12 bases between. Per germline, CDR1 SGHRS and CDR2 YFSETQ. Here immunoSEQ multiplex PCR was the method, and the copy in TCRdb shows in-frame clones only, minus some. The data contain 35,000 to 50,000 clones, nearly 97% of them singletons. A note on this clone: Its antigen is not known.

The sequence was obtained from a human donor in good health. This chain connects TRBV5-1 to TRBJ2-2; TRBD1 or TRBD2 may be the D gene (6 bases each). Sample: Tregs from blood cultured with allogeneic cells. The CDR3 protein is CASSLSGGETGELFF. The CDR3 DNA reads as TGCGCCAGCAGCTTGTCCGGGGGCGAAACCGGGGAGCTGTTTTTT.